Given below is one T cell receptor beta chain in context. Its antigen remains unidentified. Per-base qualities were not stored, and no clone one base away is much larger. In total, fewer than 750 healthy bone marrow donors made up the cohort. Cohort members were all nominally healthy when sampled, although unrecorded immune exposures were likely present. The donor was CMV seronegative and was included in the group of several hundred seronegative cohort members. A peripheral blood sample was provided by each donor, and peripheral blood mononuclear cells were used for TCR beta sequencing. Genomic DNA was extracted from the blood cell samples with the Qiagen DNeasy Blood Extraction Kit. These data originate in a study of cytomegalovirus exposure and HLA in healthy donors (dated by TCRdb to the late 2010s). Describing the broader study: According to an earlier analysis of 587 of the donors, about 170 million T cells yielded 100 million or so unique TCR beta sequences and approximately 300 Gb of sequence data. An early release that covered 500 to 800 HLA-typed donors contained approximately 290 gigabases of sequencing data and 80 million or so unique TCR sequences. Of the roughly 410 genotyped donors, 65% to 90% were placed in the genetic ancestry cluster associated with self-reported Caucasian donors. The study was designed to test whether signatures of past pathogen exposure could be identified by cataloging public T cell receptors. The T cell repertoires of around 670 subjects were profiled by immunosequencing and related to cytomegalovirus serostatus. A separate validation cohort of 100 to 150 different subjects was used in addition to the 666-subject first cohort. To predict cytomegalovirus infection status, the study combined high-throughput TCR immunosequencing, statistical association of individual TCRs with disease status, and machine learning. In a later analysis, previously published TCR beta repertoires from hundreds of donors were re-analyzed and high-resolution HLA genotyping was added so that TCR occurrence patterns could be studied. Rather than using new phenotypic data, the later analysis identified candidate immune exposures from TCR beta sequences and from how often those sequences occurred across donors. To decide whether each TCR beta V gene segment behaved as functional or pseudogenic, an earlier analysis of approximately 620 of the donors relied on high-throughput TCR beta sequencing. Donor age, sex, ethnicity and CMV serostatus were compiled alongside the repertoire data. A later genetic analysis used genome-wide SNP genotypes for about three fifths of the roughly 700 donors, treating that subset as a discovery cohort. All discovery cohort repertoires had been generated using a single sequencing platform. Class I and class II HLA loci were covered by the typing at four-digit resolution. Typing coverage differed by locus: A, B, C, DRB1 and DQB1 were typed in roughly 620-630 donors, DQA1 in about 560, DPA1 in 600 to 610, and DPB1 in around 490. Roughly five DR-DQ haplotypes were handled as single units for association and clustering, since linkage in the cohort was strong. Among about 360 genotyped donors of the cohort, an average of approximately 250,000 unique TCR beta nucleotide sequences were sequenced per donor, roughly a sixth of them non-productive.

The method behind the library was the immunoSEQ multiplex PCR assay. The multiplex PCR relied on a mix of 60 forward primers for TCR Vbeta segments and 13 reverse primers for TCR Jbeta segments. Amplification of the CDR3 region of rearranged TCR beta genes was performed with a multiplex PCR assay on genomic DNA. The Illumina HiSeq System was used to sequence the amplified TCR beta libraries as 87-base-pair reads. The paper's data handling went like this. A later analysis tallied 75 million to 95 million unique TCR beta chains across the 610 or so repertoires, and approximately 11 million of those chains were shared by two or more donors. A nearest-neighbor algorithm error-corrected the raw reads and collapsed the reads into unique sequences, merging closely related sequences to remove PCR and sequencing errors. V, D and J gene segments were assigned by aligning CDR3 sequences to IMGT reference sequences. For a sequence to be retained, a match of at least six nucleotides to both a V gene segment and a J gene segment was required. Rearrangements were called productive when the CDR3 lacked stop codons and stayed in frame with V and J; all others were non-productive. CDR3 was defined according to IMGT convention as the region running from the second conserved V-encoded cysteine to the conserved J-encoded phenylalanine. In an earlier analysis of approximately 590 of the donors, sequences lacking an unambiguous match to a single V gene segment were excluded. In an earlier analysis of several hundred of the donors, V segments were called functional above 56.7% productive rearrangements and were called segregating when the between-donor standard deviation exceeded 5%. A statistical classification framework was built to diagnose cytomegalovirus status from the catalog of TCR beta chain sequences. In a later analysis, V and J genes were assigned by comparing TCR nucleotide sequences against IMGT/GENE-DB human TR gene sequences. The TCRdist pipeline was used in a later analysis to assign CDR3 sequences and most-parsimonious VDJ recombination scenarios. In a later analysis, each TCR beta chain was defined by its CDR3 amino acid sequence together with its V-gene family, and reads without a unique V-gene family were excluded. As a way to deal with suspected cross-contamination and a sequencing artifact, a later analysis dropped approximately 570 nucleotide sequences that were highly shared and had low generation probability. In a later analysis, a clonal expansion index for each public chain was calculated from normalized within-repertoire ranks of inferred template counts. In a later analysis, generation probabilities were computed using a VDJ recombination model fitted to out-of-frame rearrangements, and the results were checked against IGoR. In a later analysis, TCR-TCR, TCR-HLA and TCR-CMV co-occurrence was scored with hypergeometric tests, and a repertoire-size bias correction was applied to TCR pairs. A later analysis estimated false discovery rates by permuting HLA or CMV assignments 20 times. In a later analysis, co-occurring TCRs were grouped using DBSCAN, and TCRdist sequence similarity was added for clustering within HLA-allele-positive subsets. Repertoires with fewer than 30,000 or more than 120,000 public chains, plus five repertoires with anomalous nucleotide sharing, were excluded from co-occurrence clustering. TCRdb stores this immuneACCESS table with in-frame sequences only. Part of the clones is absent; in the studies checked, under half of the shortfall reflects unresolved V genes, and no reason is known for the rest. V and J calls plus clone size are reproduced from that table; the DNA served to infer D and trimming. This sample lists 98,000 or so clones; 70% to 80% were detected once. Clones ranked in the top ten supply 7.7% of the sample.

Results the study describes overall, beyond this receptor: According to a later analysis, parvovirus B19, influenza, CMV and Epstein-Barr virus appeared linked to several top co-occurrence clusters. Only TCR beta chains were sequenced in this cohort, and the absence of alpha or paired-chain data limited detectable features. Presence/absence analyses assumed roughly uniform sequencing depth across donors, an assumption that may not hold. In a later analysis, the rate of TCR association differed among HLA loci, with DRB1 alleles having the most associated TCRs and HLA-C alleles having the fewest. A later analysis associated 15,000 to 20,000 TCR beta sequences with specific HLA alleles at a false discovery rate of 0.05. A few of the identified cytomegalovirus-associated TCR beta chains were confirmed in vitro to be specific for cytomegalovirus antigens. In a later genetic analysis, fewer N-insertions in productive TCRs were reported among donors in an Asian-associated ancestry cluster than the approximately 670-donor mean. When HLA alleles, especially DR and DQ, strongly co-occurred, TCR associations were difficult to assign to individual alleles. Most TCR sequences were observed very rarely across donors, whereas some public TCRs were present in many individuals. A total of 150 to 200 TCR beta chains were listed by the study as associated with cytomegalovirus. A later analysis found that HLA-associated TCR beta chains were more clonally expanded and had lower generation probabilities than equally common non-associated chains. Because HLA typing was missing for some donors at each locus, association tests included only the typed subset. The authors suggested that the approach could potentially be generalized to other disease states and immunological phenotypes. Seventeen rarely observed V segments, including chromosome 9 orphons, were excluded from the earlier analysis of some 590 of the donors because counts were too low. A further reported finding was that TCR beta sequences accurately predicted the HLA-A and HLA-B alleles for most subjects in the first cohort. The sequencing pipeline was judged likely to have produced a cluster of highly shared sequence variants as a technical artifact. An association between a missense DCLRE1C variant and V-gene and J-gene trimming of TCR beta chains was found in a later genetic analysis and replicated in an independent cohort. According to a later analysis, most CMV-associated TCR beta chains appeared to be HLA-restricted, and the HLA associations seemed to be driven largely by CMV exposure. Immune exposure information for the cohort was limited to CMV serostatus. Cytomegalovirus status was reported to be diagnosed by the classifier with high specificity and sensitivity in both the original and validation cohorts. In an earlier analysis of about 600 of the donors, most TCR beta V segments appeared in productive rearrangements about 87% or about 30% of the time, broadly matching IMGT annotations. Linkage disequilibrium might explain the correlated functional status among segregating V segments, but an unknown experimental factor could not be excluded.

Sequencing was done on a sample of PBMCs. This TCR came from a female donor in good health and CMV-seronegative.

The nucleotides read TGTGCCAGTAGTATTGTAGTGACAGATACGCAGTATTTT. This yields the protein CASSIVVTDTQYF. The chain employs TRBV19 and TRBJ2-3; the D gene is unclear. V is reduced by 3 bases and J by 3 bases, leaving a spacing of 7 bases between them. Based on the germline V gene (reference sequence), the CDR1 and CDR2 sequences are LNHDA and SQIVND. Taken from cysteine to phenylalanine, the CDR3 has 13 residues. The entry retains the CDR3 DNA only, 39 bases that are in frame from base 1. Supplemented by the reference TRBV19 and TRBJ2-3 proteins around the CDR3, the complete variable domain is DGGITQSPKYLFRKEGQNVTLSCEQNLNHDAMYWYRQDPGQGLRLIYYSQIVNDFQKGDIAEGYSVSREKKESFPLTVTSAQKNPTAFYLCASSIVVTDTQYFGPGTRLTVL.